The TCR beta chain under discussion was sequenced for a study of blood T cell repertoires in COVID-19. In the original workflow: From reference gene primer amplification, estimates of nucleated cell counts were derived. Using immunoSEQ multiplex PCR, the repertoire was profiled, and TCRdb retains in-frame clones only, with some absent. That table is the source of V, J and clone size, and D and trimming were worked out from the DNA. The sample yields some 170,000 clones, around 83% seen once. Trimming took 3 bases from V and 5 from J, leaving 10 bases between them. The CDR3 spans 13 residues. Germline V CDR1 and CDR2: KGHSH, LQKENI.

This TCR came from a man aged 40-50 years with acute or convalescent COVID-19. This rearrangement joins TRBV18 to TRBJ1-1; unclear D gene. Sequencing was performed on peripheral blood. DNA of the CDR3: TGTGCCAGCTCACCCACACGGGAAACTGAAGCTTTCTTT. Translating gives CASSPTRETEAFF.